This TCR beta chain was sequenced during a study of shared clonotypes between healthy human individuals (dated by TCRdb to about 2020). In terms of the full investigation: Three men and a couple of women, aged 18 to 49 years, made up the cohort. Per donor, three plates each were used for CD4 naive and CD4 memory, two for CD8 naive, and one for CD8 memory. To estimate repertoire size and how much clonotype sharing occurs between individuals, the study deeply sequenced the blood TCR repertoires of five healthy adults. Per donor, leukapheresis produced somewhere between about 0.85 and 8.9 billion PBMCs. To increase sequencing depth and limit assay-specific biases, different laboratories used diverse techniques to prepare libraries and sequence TCR repertoires. What the work shows at the level of the full study, not this receptor alone: Clonotypes shared by all four sorted-subset donors showed higher generation probabilities than non-shared clonotypes. The genetic and exposure-history diversity represented was limited by the small number of donors. Based on pairwise subsampling, the degree of clonotype sharing among donors was expected to be affected by sequencing depth. Larger estimated clonotype richness was generally found for naive subsets than for memory subsets. Rarefaction of sorted-subset datasets indicated incomplete sequencing despite the large sequencing depth. Roughly 5.2% of naive CD4, 3% to 3.5% of naive CD8, 2.3% of memory CD4, and less than 0.45% of memory CD8 clonotypes were shared across several donors. Sampling was restricted to blood, and TCR repertoires in tissues likely differ from the TCR repertoires found in blood.

The donors were healthy, HIV-negative adults with no recently reported acute infections or vaccinations. Only Caucasian adults living in Nashville, Tennessee, USA were represented among the donors. CD4+ T cells were enriched through magnetic negative selection, after which naive cells were positively selected on CD45RA and the remaining negative fraction served as the memory subset. After blood collection by leukapheresis, PBMCs were isolated using Ficoll-Histopaque density gradient centrifugation and then cryopreserved in the vapor phase of liquid nitrogen. Analytical flow cytometry was used to check the purity and quantity of each magnetically sorted T cell population. Each sorted fraction had its genomic DNA isolated and then quantified by UV absorbance on a Nanodrop 2000c. The CDR3 covers 15 residues, taking in both the cysteine and the phenylalanine. Only the CDR3 region is kept as DNA, spanning 45 bases read in frame from base 1. CDR1 and CDR2, looked up from the germline V gene, are KGHSH and LQKENI. V trim: 3 bases; J trim: 8 bases; unmatched bases: 9.

Using the deep immunoSEQ assay, multiplex PCR amplified TCR CDR3 regions from genomic DNA. Genomic DNA extracted from each cell subset was distributed evenly over all wells of several immunoSEQ 96-well plates, and each plate served as one replicate. Each replicate PCR for sorted subsets received about 220 ng genomic DNA, equal to roughly 30,000 T cell genomes. Purified libraries were quantified with a Qubit 3.0 fluorometer, sized on a Bioanalyzer 2100, and re-quantified with the KAPA Library Quantification kit. Every immunoSEQ 96-well plate was sequenced on a dedicated single-read 150-cycle Illumina NextSeq 550 flow cell. As for the authors' bioinformatics: Because only junctional sequences without quality scores were contained in the immunoSEQ output, filtering matching that applied to full-length reads could not be performed. To assign V/J genes and CDR3, sequences were annotated using PyIR, a Python wrapper for IgBLAST v1.9, with IMGT germline references. Reads with weak V/J assignments (E-value above 1e-6), missing CDR3, stop codons, out-of-frame junctions, or ambiguous translated residues were removed. V3J clonotypes were defined as sequences sharing the same inferred V gene, J gene, and CDR3 amino acid sequence. Percentage overlap between repertoires was calculated by dividing the number of shared unique clonotypes by the size of the smaller repertoire. Richness of each repertoire was evaluated using RTK rarefaction, the Chao1 estimator, and Recon v2.1 estimates of unobserved clonotypes. OLGA was used to compute generation probabilities for all TCRbeta clonotypes that the gDNA method yielded from a handful of donors. The table was pulled from immuneACCESS by TCRdb, which kept in-frame rearrangements only. Such tables lose some clones; where checked, under half of the loss comes from unresolved V genes, and the rest has no known cause. D and trimming were read from the DNA, whereas the V and J calls and clone size are those reported in that table. This sample gives over a million clones in total; about 75% of them show up just once. Clones ranked in the top ten supply nearly 1.5% of the sample.

Concerning this clone itself: Its binding antigen is unknown. The record has no base qualities; no much larger clone is one base away.

The TCR comes from a man between 18 and 35 years old in good health. The chain is encoded by TRBV18 joined to TRBJ1-4, with 7 junctional bases fitting TRBD1. What was sequenced was memory CD4+ T cells sorted from blood. The cell subset or site label on this specimen signifies: CD45RA-negative fraction. CDR3 protein: CASSPTGTVREKLFF. The DNA is TGTGCCAGCTCACCTACCGGGACAGTACGCGAAAAACTGTTTTTT.